These 5 T cell receptor beta chains were all obtained from the same sample, sequenced in a study of patients with pleural tuberculosis. TCRdb ran MiXCR on the reads and lists one entry per CDR3 protein. The top ten hold 3.5% to 4.5% of the sample, which has 29,000 or so distinct CDR3 sequences, 15% to 20% seen once. Sequencing used peripheral blood. These receptors originate from a human donor with pleural tuberculosis.

This clonotype was picked up many times. The chain is built from TRBV20-1 and TRBJ2-7; TRBD1 aligns across 9 bases. CDR1 and CDR2 (germline): DFQATT, SNEGSKA (reference sequence). This CDR3 region has 15 residues. V lost 3 bases, J lost 2 bases, and 8 bases stayed unmatched. CDR3 amino acids: CSARDQGQGTYEQYF. Written as DNA, the CDR3 is TGCAGTGCTAGGGACCAGGGACAGGGCACCTACGAGCAGTACTTC.

By share, this clonotype counts as medium-sized. V is TRBV27 and J is TRBJ1-2, with D tentatively TRBD1 (5 bases). The CDR3 contains 12 residues. V lost 5 bases, J lost 11 bases, and 15 bases lay in between. Per germline, CDR1 MNHEY and CDR2 SMNVEV (reference sequence). CDR3 region: CASSPGTRGYTF. CDR3 sequence (DNA): TGTGCCAGCAGTCCCGGGACTAGGGGATACACCTTC.

As regards this clonotype: One end of the junction does not line up with germline, which may come from a read error. The V gene is TRBV6-1, the J gene TRBJ2-6, with D perhaps TRBD1 (5 bases). Germline loops: CDR1 MNHNS, CDR2 SASEGT. The length of the CDR3 is 18 residues. The CDR3 DNA reads TGTGCCAGCAGTGAAGACCGTTATCGGGTCTCTGGGGCCAACGTCCCGACTTTC. This gives the protein CASSEDRYRVSGANVPTF.

This clonotype was seen repeatedly, ten times or more. V and J are TRBV2 and TRBJ2-7; D is undetermined. The CDR3 is 11 residues long. V lost 4 bases to trimming and J lost 5 bases, with 6 bases between them. Germline V gene data show CDR1 as SNHLY and CDR2 as FYNNEI. The CDR3 region is CASSVHHEQYF. The CDR3 DNA follows: TGTGCCAGCAGTGTCCACCACGAGCAGTACTTC. The entire variable domain, with the rest obtained from reference TRBV2 and TRBJ2-7, is as follows: EPEVTQTPSHQVTQMGQEVILRCVPISNHLYFYWYRQILGQKVEFLVSFYNNEISEKSEIFDDQFSVERPDGSNFTLKIRSTKLEDSAMYFCASSVHHEQYFGPGTRLTVT.

About this clonotype: One base away lies a much larger clone, so this may be a sequencing read error. The chain employs TRBV5-1 and TRBJ1-6, with D possibly being TRBD1 (6 bases). The CDR3 extends over 14 amino acids. The germline V gene has CDR1 SGHRS and CDR2 YFSETQ. Trimming left V 4 bases short and J 8 bases short, with 13 bases between. The CDR3 here is CASSARGVDSPLHF. The CDR3 DNA is TGCGCCAGCAGCGCCAGGGGCGTGGATTCACCCCTCCACTTT.